The 25 T cell receptor beta chains presented below share a single source sample, sequenced in a study of beta chain features in type 1 diabetes. Sequenced material consisted of expressed TCRB transcripts (all of the isolated RNA was reverse transcribed). The repertoire was sequenced with immunoSEQ multiplex PCR; TCRdb's copy has only in-frame clones and lacks some. This table holds over 15,000 clones, approximately 50% found once. The sample taken for sequencing was stem cell memory CD4+ T cells from blood. The receptors here all came from a man aged 18 to 29 in good health.

The chain is built from TRBV19 and TRBJ1-5, with no clear D. Germline V gene lookup returns CDR1 LNHDA and CDR2 SQIVND (reference sequence). CDR3 size: 15 residues. V lost 8 bases to trimming and J lost 3 bases, with 17 bases between them. This CDR3 is CASASANGPNQPQHF. Here the CDR3 DNA reads TGTGCCAGTGCCAGTGCGAATGGGCCCAATCAGCCCCAGCATTTT.

The chain joins TRBV5-1 to TRBJ2-7; 8 positions agree with TRBD1. The CDR3 runs to 13 residues. CDR1 and CDR2 (germline): SGHRS, YFSETQ. J lost 6 bases, V lost 0 bases, and 2 bases had no gene match. The CDR3 sequence is CASSLGQGREQYF. The CDR3 DNA reads TGCGCCAGCAGCTTGGGACAGGGGCGCGAGCAGTACTTC.

The chain recombines TRBV5-4 with TRBJ1-5; 9 bases align to TRBD1. Germline V CDR1 and CDR2: SGHNT, YYREEE (reference sequence). Trimming took 0 bases from V and 7 from J; bases not matched to a gene: 5. CDR3 length: 15 residues. The CDR3 here is CASSLGQGEGQPQHF. Written as DNA, the CDR3 is TGTGCCAGCAGCTTGGGACAGGGGGAGGGACAGCCCCAGCATTTT.

This chain links TRBV7-3 with TRBJ2-7; 7 positions agree with TRBD2. J was trimmed by 2 bases and V by 0 bases; bases with no gene match: 4. This CDR3 region has 15 residues. Germline-derived CDR1 and CDR2 are SGHTA and FQGTGA. As DNA, the CDR3 is TGTGCCAGCAGCTTAACGAGCGGGGATACCTACGAGCAGTACTTC. Its translation: CASSLTSGDTYEQYF.

This clone was observed a few times. This sequence joins TRBV7-7 and TRBJ1-4, with 7 bases aligning to TRBD1. V shed 8 bases and J 3 bases; nucleotides not matched to a gene: 6. This CDR3 spans 14 amino acids. Looked up from germline, CDR1 is SSHAT and CDR2 is FNYEAQ (reference sequence). The CDR3 nucleotides read TGTGCCAGCGCGCTCGGGACAGCTAATGAAAAACTGTTTTTT. Amino acid sequence: CASALGTANEKLFF.

The rearrangement links TRBV7-2 to TRBJ2-7, with TRBD1 as a possible D gene (6 bases). Germline CDR1 SGHTA, CDR2 FQGNSA. Trimming left V 5 bases short and J 2 bases short, with 16 bases between. The CDR3 spans 15 residues. The CDR3 protein is CASSKSRGQTYEQYF. The CDR3 coding sequence is TGTGCCAGCAGCAAAAGCCGGGGACAAACCTACGAGCAGTACTTC.

The table lists this clone with a few counts. The J gene is TRBJ2-5, the V gene TRBV5-4; TRBD2 matches 7 bases. The CDR3 has 14 residues. The germline gives CDR1 SGHNT, CDR2 YYREEE (reference sequence). J gave up 4 bases and V 5 bases, and 8 bases lay outside the gene matches. CDR3 coding DNA: TGTGCCAGCAGTAATGTGGGCGGGGGAGAGACCCAGTACTTC. Translated, it gives CASSNVGGGETQYF.

This clone came up a few times. The chain uses TRBV7-2 and TRBJ1-5; 7 nucleotides match TRBD1. The CDR3 is 16 residues long. Germline V gene lookup returns CDR1 SGHTA and CDR2 FQGNSA. The V segment lost 0 bases and the J segment 2 bases; nucleotides outside the gene matches: 4. CDR3 sequence reads: CASSLATGAGNQPQHF. The CDR3, as DNA: TGTGCCAGCAGCTTAGCAACAGGGGCGGGCAATCAGCCCCAGCATTTT.

The V gene is TRBV30, the J gene TRBJ1-2; TRBD1 agrees at 7 bases. J was trimmed by 2 bases and V by 1 base; bases with no gene match: 4. There are 14 residues in the CDR3. CDR1 and CDR2 from the germline V gene are GTSNPN and SVGIG (reference sequence). The CDR3 reads CAWSGAGGNYGYTF. CDR3 DNA sequence: TGTGCCTGGAGTGGGGCAGGGGGAAACTATGGCTACACCTTC.

V gene TRBV7-9 combines with J gene TRBJ1-2; 11 bases map to TRBD1. The CDR3 is 15 amino acids. Germline V gene lookup returns CDR1 SEHNR and CDR2 FQNEAQ (reference sequence). V trimming: 1 base; J trimming: 4 bases; junction bases outside the gene matches: 2. The CDR3 region is CASSLGTGGSYGYTF. The DNA for the CDR3 is TGTGCCAGCAGCTTAGGGACAGGGGGCTCCTATGGCTACACCTTC.

The V gene is TRBV6-1, the J gene TRBJ2-7; 9 bases fit TRBD1. J gave up 4 bases and V 4 bases, and 5 bases lay outside the gene matches. The CDR3 consists of 14 residues. Germline loops: CDR1 MNHNS, CDR2 SASEGT. The CDR3 loop is CASSAQGAWYEQYF. For the CDR3, the DNA is TGTGCCAGCAGTGCACAGGGGGCTTGGTACGAGCAGTACTTC.

This clone has only a few counts. The V gene is TRBV11-3, the J gene TRBJ2-5; maybe TRBD1 (6 bases). The J call may be incorrect, as the DNA end agrees better with TRBJ2-7. The CDR3 has 12 residues. Germline V CDR1 and CDR2: SGHNT, YENEEA. CDR3: CASSQTTGEQYF. The CDR3 DNA follows: TGTGCCAGCAGCCAAACGACAGGCGAGCAGTACTTC.

The chain is built from TRBV19 and TRBJ2-1, with 8 bases fitting TRBD1. From germline, CDR1 is LNHDA and CDR2 SQIVND (reference sequence). This CDR3 comprises 14 residues. Germline trimming cut 10 bases from V and 6 bases from J; bases unmatched to any gene: 11. The CDR3 coding sequence is TGTGCCACCGTCCGCAGGGGGCGTAGCAATGAGCAGTTCTTC. Translated: CATVRRGRSNEQFF.

The chain links TRBV10-3 to TRBJ2-5, with unresolved D. The J call may be incorrect, as the DNA end agrees better with TRBJ2-7. The CDR3 extends over 12 amino acids. Germline V lookup: CDR1 ENHRY, CDR2 SYGVKD. The CDR3 spells CAISDGVSEQYF. In DNA, the CDR3 is TGTGCCATCAGTGACGGAGTTTCCGAGCAGTACTTC.

The rearrangement uses TRBV18 and TRBJ1-1; D ambiguous. Germline CDR1 KGHSH, CDR2 LQKENI. The CDR3 is 14 amino acids. V was cut by 0 bases and J by 0 bases, with 5 bases left in between. The CDR3 DNA reads as TGTGCCAGCTCACCACCGTCCGTGAACACTGAAGCTTTCTTT. Translating gives CASSPPSVNTEAFF.

In this sample, this clone turned up once. This chain connects TRBV7-9 to TRBJ2-4; D is possibly TRBD2 (5 bases). The CDR3 has 15 residues. The germline V gene encodes CDR1 SEHNR and CDR2 FQNEAQ (reference sequence). Trimming took off 4 bases at V and 8 bases at J, with 18 bases between the two ends. Written as DNA, the CDR3 is TGTGCCAGCAGCTCGACGGCCGGATCCGGGGACATTCAGTACTTC. Its translation is CASSSTAGSGDIQYF.

CDR3 nucleotide sequence: TGTGCCACCAGCAGAGGGACTAGCGGGTTTGGCTCTGGGGCCAACGTCCTGACTTTC. It codes for CATSRGTSGFGSGANVLTF. This sequence joins TRBV15 and TRBJ2-6, with 11 bases fitting TRBD2. CDR1 is LNHNV and CDR2 is YYDKDF in the germline V gene (reference sequence). This CDR3 spans 19 amino acids. Unmatched junction bases numbered 5, after V lost 1 base and J lost 0 bases. Full variable domain (rest looked up from reference TRBV15 and TRBJ2-6): DAMVIQNPRYQVTQFGKPVTLSCSQTLNHNVMYWYQQKSSQAPKLLFHYYDKDFNNEADTPDNFQSRRPNTSFCFLDIRSPGLGDTAMYLCATSRGTSGFGSGANVLTFGAGSRLTVL.

Concerning this clone: One end of the junction does not line up with germline, which may come from a read error. V and J are TRBV5-1 and TRBJ1-2; 8 bases line up with TRBD1. The V gene's germline CDR1 is SGHRS and CDR2 YFSETQ. The CDR3 consists of 13 residues. In DNA, the CDR3 is TGCGCCAGCAGTCCGGAGGGCTTACGGACAGGGAGCTTC. It specifies CASSPEGLRTGSF.

The V call is TRBV21-1, the J call TRBJ2-1; the DNA was not used to check the table's D call, TRBD2. TRBV21-1 is a pseudogene locus. The CDR3 spans 13 residues. The CDR3 here is CASSNGAYNEQFF. The CDR3 nucleotides are TGTGCCAGCAGCAACGGGGCCTACAATGAGCAGTTCTTC.

Only a few counts were recorded for this clone. This rearrangement joins TRBV18 to TRBJ2-7, with D perhaps matching TRBD2 (5 bases). CDR3 size: 16 residues. In germline, CDR1 is KGHSH, CDR2 LQKENI. Trimming pared 0 bases from V and 6 bases from J, leaving 18 bases between. The CDR3, as DNA: TGTGCCAGCTCACCACCGATTGGACTCCGCCGGGTCGAGCAGTACTTC. Its protein product is CASSPPIGLRRVEQYF.

A few counts support this clone. This sequence joins TRBV5-1 and TRBJ2-3; 11 nucleotides agree with TRBD2. From germline, CDR1 is SGHRS and CDR2 YFSETQ. The CDR3 spans 14 residues. The V segment lost 4 bases and the J segment 8 bases; nucleotides outside the gene matches: 6. CDR3 bases: TGCGCCAGCAGCCTTGGGACTAGCGGTGGTACGCAGTATTTT. It codes for CASSLGTSGGTQYF.

This clone was seen more than once but under ten times. For the CDR3, the DNA is TGCAGCGTTGCCATCCAGGCGGAGCAGTACTTC. Translated, it gives CSVAIQAEQYF. The genes are TRBV29-1 and TRBJ2-7, with D unresolved. Between the trimmed V and J ends, which lost 4 bases and 7 bases, there was a span of 11 bases. Germline V gene lookup returns CDR1 SQVTM and CDR2 ANQGSEA. The CDR3 consists of 11 residues.

The V and J genes are TRBV30 and TRBJ2-6; 8 bases are shared with TRBD1. The germline V gene has CDR1 GTSNPN and CDR2 SVGIG (reference sequence). V was clipped by 5 bases and J by 0 bases; unmatched bases: 3. The CDR3 runs 15 residues. CDR3 in amino acids: CAWGTGGSGANVLTF. CDR3 coding DNA: TGTGCCTGGGGAACAGGGGGCTCTGGGGCCAACGTCCTGACTTTC.

This clone was seen a few times. CDR3 sequence: CASSLVGTGYYEQYF. The CDR3 nucleotides are TGTGCCAGCAGCTTAGTAGGGACAGGCTACTACGAGCAGTACTTC. This chain joins TRBV7-2 and TRBJ2-7, with 8 bases identical to TRBD1. V shed 1 base and J 3 bases; nucleotides not matched to a gene: 5. The CDR3 totals 15 residues. Germline CDR1 SGHTA, CDR2 FQGNSA. Supplemented by reference TRBV7-2 and TRBJ2-7, the full variable domain reads GAGVSQSPSNKVTEKGKDVELRCDPISGHTALYWYRQSLGQGLEFLIYFQGNSAPDKSGLPSDRFSAERTGGSVSTLTIQRTQQEDSAVYLCASSLVGTGYYEQYFGPGTRLTVT.

The V gene is TRBV6-6, the J gene TRBJ1-2; 7 nucleotides agree with TRBD1. CDR1 MNHNY and CDR2 SVGAGI come from the germline V gene (reference sequence). The CDR3 is made up of 13 amino acids. The ends lost 5 bases at V and 8 bases at J; junction bases unmatched: 8. The CDR3 DNA sequence: TGTGCCAGCAGTGCCCAGGGGGTCGGCGGCTACACCTTC. This translates into CASSAQGVGGYTF.